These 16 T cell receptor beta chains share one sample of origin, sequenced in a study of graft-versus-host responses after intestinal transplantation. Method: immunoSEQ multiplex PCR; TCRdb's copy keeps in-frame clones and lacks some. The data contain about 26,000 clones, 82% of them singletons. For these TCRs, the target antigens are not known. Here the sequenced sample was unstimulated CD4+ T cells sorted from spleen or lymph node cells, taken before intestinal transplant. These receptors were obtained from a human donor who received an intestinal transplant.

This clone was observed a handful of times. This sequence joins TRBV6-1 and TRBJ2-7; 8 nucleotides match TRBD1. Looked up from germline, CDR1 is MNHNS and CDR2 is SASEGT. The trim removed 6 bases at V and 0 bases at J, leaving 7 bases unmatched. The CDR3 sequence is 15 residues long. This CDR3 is CASRTGDGSSYEQYF. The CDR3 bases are TGTGCCAGCAGGACAGGGGACGGGAGCTCCTACGAGCAGTACTTC.

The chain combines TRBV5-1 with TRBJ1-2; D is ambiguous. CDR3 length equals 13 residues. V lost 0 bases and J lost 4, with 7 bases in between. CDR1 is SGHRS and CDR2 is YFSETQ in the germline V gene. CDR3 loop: CASSLAEGYGYTF. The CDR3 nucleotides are TGCGCCAGCAGCTTGGCCGAGGGCTATGGCTACACCTTC.

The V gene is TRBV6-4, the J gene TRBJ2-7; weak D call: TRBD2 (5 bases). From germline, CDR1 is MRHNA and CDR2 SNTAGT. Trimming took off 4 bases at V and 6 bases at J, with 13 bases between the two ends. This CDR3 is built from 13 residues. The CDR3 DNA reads TGTGCCAGCAGTGTTGGAGGAGGCGGCGAGCAGTACTTC. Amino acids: CASSVGGGGEQYF.

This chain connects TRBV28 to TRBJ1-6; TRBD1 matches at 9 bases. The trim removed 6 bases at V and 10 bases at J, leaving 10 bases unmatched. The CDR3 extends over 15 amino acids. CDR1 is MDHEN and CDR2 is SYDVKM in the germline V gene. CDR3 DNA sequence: TGTGCCAGCAGATCGGACAGGGGAAGGGGGTCACCCCTCCACTTT. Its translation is CASRSDRGRGSPLHF.

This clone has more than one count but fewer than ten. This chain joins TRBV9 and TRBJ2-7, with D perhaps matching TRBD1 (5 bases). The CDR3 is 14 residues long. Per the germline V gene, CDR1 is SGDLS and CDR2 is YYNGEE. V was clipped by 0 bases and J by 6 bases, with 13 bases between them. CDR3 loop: CASSVDLRGSEQYF. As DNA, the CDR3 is TGTGCCAGCAGCGTAGACCTAAGGGGCTCCGAGCAGTACTTC. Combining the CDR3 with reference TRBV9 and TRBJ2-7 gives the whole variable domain DSGVTQTPKHLITATGQRVTLRCSPRSGDLSVYWYQQSLDQGLQFLIQYYNGEERAKGNILERFSAQQFPDLHSELNLSSLELGDSALYFCASSVDLRGSEQYFGPGTRLTVT.

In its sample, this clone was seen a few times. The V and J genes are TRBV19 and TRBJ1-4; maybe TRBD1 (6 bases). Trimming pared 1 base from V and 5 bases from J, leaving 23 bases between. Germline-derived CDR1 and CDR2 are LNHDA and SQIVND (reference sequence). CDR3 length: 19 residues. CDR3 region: CASSIVRRFRGGRNEKLFF. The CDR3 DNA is TGTGCCAGTAGTATAGTCAGGCGCTTCCGGGGGGGGCGCAATGAAAAACTGTTTTTT.

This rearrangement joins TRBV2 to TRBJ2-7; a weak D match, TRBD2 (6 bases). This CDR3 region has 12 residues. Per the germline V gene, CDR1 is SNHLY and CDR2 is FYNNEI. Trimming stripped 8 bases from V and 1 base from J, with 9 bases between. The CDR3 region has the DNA TGTGCCAGCGCGGGGTTTTCCTACGAGCAGTACTTC. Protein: CASAGFSYEQYF.

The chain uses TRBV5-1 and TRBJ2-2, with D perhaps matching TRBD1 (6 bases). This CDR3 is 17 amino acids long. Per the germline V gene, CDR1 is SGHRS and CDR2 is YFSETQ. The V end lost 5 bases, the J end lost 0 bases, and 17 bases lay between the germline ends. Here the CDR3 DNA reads TGCGCCAGCAGATCACAGGGAAAGACTACGAACACCGGGGAGCTGTTTTTT. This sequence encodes CASRSQGKTTNTGELFF.

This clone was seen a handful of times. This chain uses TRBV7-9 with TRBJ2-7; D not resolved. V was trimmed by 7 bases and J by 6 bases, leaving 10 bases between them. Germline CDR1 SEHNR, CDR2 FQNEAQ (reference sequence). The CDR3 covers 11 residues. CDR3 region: CASTPRTEQYF. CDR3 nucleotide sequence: TGTGCCAGCACCCCCCGGACCGAGCAGTACTTC.

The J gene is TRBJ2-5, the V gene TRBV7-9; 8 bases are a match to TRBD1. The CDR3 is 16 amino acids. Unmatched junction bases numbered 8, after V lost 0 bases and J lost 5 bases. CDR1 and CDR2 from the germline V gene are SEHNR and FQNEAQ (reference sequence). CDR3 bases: TGTGCCAGCAGCTTAGCGTTTTCAGGGGGCGTGGAGACCCAGTACTTC. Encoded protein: CASSLAFSGGVETQYF.

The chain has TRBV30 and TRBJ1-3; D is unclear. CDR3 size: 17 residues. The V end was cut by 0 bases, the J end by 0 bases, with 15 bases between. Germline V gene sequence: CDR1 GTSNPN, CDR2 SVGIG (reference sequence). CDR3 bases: TGTGCCTGGAGTGTATTGGGAAGGGTGGGCTCTGGAAACACCATATATTTT. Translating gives CAWSVLGRVGSGNTIYF.

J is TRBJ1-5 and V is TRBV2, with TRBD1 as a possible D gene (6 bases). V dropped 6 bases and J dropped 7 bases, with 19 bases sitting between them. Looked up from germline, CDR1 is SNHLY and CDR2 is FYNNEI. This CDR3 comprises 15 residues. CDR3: CASRGGQGRGQPQHF. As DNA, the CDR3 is TGTGCCAGCAGGGGGGGGCAGGGGAGGGGACAGCCCCAGCATTTT.

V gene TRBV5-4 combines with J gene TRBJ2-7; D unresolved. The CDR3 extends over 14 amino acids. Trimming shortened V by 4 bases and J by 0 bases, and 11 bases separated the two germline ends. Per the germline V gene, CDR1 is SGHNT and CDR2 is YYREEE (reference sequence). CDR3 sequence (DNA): TGTGCCAGCAGCCTGGTCCAGAGCTCCTACGAGCAGTACTTC. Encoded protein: CASSLVQSSYEQYF.

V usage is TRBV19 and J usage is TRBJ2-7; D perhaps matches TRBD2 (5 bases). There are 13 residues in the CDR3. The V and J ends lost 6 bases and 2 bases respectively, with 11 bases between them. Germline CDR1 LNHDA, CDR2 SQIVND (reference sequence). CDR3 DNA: TGTGCCAGTAGCCGGACTCATACCTACGAGCAGTACTTC. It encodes CASSRTHTYEQYF.

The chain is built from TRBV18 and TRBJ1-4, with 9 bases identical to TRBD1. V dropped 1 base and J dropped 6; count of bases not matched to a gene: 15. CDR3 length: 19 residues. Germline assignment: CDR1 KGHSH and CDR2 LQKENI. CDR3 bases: TGTGCCAGCTCACCACGGGGGACAGGGTCCTTGGATTGGGATGAAAAACTGTTTTTT. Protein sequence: CASSPRGTGSLDWDEKLFF.

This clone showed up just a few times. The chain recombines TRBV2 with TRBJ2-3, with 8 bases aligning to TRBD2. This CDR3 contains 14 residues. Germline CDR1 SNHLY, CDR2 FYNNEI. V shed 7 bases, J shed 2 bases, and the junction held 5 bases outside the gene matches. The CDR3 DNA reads TGTGCCAGCATCCGGGGGGGCCTCACAGATACGCAGTATTTT. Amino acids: CASIRGGLTDTQYF.